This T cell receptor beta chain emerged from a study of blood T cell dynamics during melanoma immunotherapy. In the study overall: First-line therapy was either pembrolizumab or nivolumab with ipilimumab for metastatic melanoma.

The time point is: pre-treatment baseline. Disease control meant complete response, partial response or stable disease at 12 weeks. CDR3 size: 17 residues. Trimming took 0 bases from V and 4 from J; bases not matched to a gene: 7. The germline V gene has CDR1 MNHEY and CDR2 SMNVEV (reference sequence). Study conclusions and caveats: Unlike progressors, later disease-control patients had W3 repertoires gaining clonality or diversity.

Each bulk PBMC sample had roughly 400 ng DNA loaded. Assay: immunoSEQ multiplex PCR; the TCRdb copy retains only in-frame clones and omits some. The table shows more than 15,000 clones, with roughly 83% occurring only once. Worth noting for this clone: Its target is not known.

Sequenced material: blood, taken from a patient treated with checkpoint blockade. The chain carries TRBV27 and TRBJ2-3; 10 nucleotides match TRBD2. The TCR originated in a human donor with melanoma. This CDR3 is CASSLSRTSGLSDTQYF. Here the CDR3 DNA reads TGTGCCAGCAGTTTATCAAGGACTAGCGGTCTCTCAGATACGCAGTATTTT.